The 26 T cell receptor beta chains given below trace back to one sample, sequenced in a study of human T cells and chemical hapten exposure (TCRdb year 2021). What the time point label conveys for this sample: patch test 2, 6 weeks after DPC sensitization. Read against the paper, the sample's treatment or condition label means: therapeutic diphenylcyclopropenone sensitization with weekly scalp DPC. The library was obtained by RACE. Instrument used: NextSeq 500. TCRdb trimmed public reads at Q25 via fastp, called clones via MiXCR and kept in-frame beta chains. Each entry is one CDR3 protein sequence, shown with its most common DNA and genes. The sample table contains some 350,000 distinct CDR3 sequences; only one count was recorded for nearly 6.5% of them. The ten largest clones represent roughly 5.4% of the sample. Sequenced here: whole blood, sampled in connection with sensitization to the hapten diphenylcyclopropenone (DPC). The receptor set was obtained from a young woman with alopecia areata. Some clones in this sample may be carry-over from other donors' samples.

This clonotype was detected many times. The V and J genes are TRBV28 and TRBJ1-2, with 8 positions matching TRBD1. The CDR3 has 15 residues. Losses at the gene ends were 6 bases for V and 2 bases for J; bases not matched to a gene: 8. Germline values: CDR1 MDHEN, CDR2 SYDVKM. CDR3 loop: CASRHRRGLNYGYTF. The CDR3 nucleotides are TGTGCCAGCAGGCACCGCAGGGGGCTGAACTATGGCTACACCTTC.

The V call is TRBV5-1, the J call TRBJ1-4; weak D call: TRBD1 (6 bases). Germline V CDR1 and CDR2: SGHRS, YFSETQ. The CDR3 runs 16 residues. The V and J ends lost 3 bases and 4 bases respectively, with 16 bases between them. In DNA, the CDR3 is TGCGCCAGCAGCTCACCGACAGGCGACTATAATGAAAAACTGTTTTTT. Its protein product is CASSSPTGDYNEKLFF.

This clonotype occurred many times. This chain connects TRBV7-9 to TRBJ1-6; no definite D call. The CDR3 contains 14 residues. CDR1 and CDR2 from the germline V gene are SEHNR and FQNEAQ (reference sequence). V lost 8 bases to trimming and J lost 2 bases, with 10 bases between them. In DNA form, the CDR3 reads TGTGCCAGCGCTTCGGTGGCCTATAATTCACCCCTCCACTTT. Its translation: CASASVAYNSPLHF.

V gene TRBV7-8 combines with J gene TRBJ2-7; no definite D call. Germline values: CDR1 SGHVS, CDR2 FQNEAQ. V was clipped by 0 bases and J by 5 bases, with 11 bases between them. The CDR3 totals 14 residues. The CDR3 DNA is TGTGCCAGCAGCTTAGCCCGGCACCCGGACGAGCAGTACTTC. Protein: CASSLARHPDEQYF.

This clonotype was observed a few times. CDR3 nucleotide sequence: TGTGCCAGCAGCCGAAATATGGGCGCTGAAGCTTTCTTT. Protein sequence: CASSRNMGAEAFF. V gene TRBV7-2 combines with J gene TRBJ1-1; D gene unclear. Trimming stripped 5 bases from V and 6 bases from J, with 13 bases between. The germline V gene has CDR1 SGHTA and CDR2 FQGNSA. CDR3 length: 13 residues.

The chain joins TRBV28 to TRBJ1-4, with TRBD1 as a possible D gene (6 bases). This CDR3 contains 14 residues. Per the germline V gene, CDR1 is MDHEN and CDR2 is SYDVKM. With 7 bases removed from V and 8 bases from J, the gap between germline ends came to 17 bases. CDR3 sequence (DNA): TGTGCCAGCAAACTGGCAGGGGCCGGCGAAAAACTGTTTTTT. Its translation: CASKLAGAGEKLFF. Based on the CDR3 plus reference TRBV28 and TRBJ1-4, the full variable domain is DVKVTQSSRYLVKRTGEKVFLECVQDMDHENMFWYRQDPGLGLRLIYFSYDVKMKEKGDIPEGYSVSREKKERFSLILESASTNQTSMYLCASKLAGAGEKLFFGSGTQLSVL.

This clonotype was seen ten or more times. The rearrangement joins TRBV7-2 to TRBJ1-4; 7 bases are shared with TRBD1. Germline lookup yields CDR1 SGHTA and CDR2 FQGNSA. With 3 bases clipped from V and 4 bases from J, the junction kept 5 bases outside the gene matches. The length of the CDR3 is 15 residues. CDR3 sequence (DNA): TGTGCCAGCAGCTTCGCACAGGGGTATAATGAAAAACTGTTTTTT. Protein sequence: CASSFAQGYNEKLFF.

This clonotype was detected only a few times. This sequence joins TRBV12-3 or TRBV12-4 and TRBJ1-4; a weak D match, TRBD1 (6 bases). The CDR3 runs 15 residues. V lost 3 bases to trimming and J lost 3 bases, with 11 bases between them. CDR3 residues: CASSFTGTPNEKLFF. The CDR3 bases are TGTGCCAGCAGTTTTACTGGGACACCTAATGAAAAACTGTTTTTT.

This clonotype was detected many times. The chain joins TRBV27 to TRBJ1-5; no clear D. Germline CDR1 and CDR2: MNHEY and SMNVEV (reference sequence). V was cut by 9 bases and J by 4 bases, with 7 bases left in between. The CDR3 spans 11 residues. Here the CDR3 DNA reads TGTGCCAGGAGTATGAATCAGCCCCAGCATTTT. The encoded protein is CARSMNQPQHF.

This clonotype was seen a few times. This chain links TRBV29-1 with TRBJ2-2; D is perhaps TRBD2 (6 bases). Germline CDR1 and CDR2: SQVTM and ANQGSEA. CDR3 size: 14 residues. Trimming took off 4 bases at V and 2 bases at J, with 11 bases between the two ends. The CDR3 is CSVVGTDNTGELFF. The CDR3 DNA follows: TGCAGCGTTGTGGGGACTGATAACACCGGGGAGCTGTTTTTT.

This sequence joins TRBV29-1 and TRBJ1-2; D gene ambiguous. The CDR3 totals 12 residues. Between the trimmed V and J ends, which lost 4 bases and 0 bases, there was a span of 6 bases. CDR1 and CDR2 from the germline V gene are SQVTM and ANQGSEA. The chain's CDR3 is CSVGHPNYGYTF. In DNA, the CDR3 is TGCAGCGTTGGACATCCTAACTATGGCTACACCTTC.

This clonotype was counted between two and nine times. The DNA for the CDR3 is TGTGCCAGCAGTGTAGGGGGAGGGAACACCGGGGAGCTGTTTTTT. Translated: CASSVGGGNTGELFF. The chain carries TRBV6-5 and TRBJ2-2, with D possibly called TRBD1 or TRBD2 (6 bases each). V was cut by 5 bases and J by 1 base, with 11 bases left in between. Germline CDR1 MNHEY, CDR2 SVGAGI. The CDR3 consists of 15 residues.

The CDR3 DNA is TGCGCCAGCAGCTTGGCCCTAGCGGGGGGCGGCGAGCAGTACTTC. Its translation: CASSLALAGGGEQYF. J is TRBJ2-7 and V is TRBV5-1, with 11 positions matching TRBD2. Germline V gene lookup returns CDR1 SGHRS and CDR2 YFSETQ. This CDR3 contains 15 residues. V lost 0 bases and J lost 6; bases outside the gene matches: 5.

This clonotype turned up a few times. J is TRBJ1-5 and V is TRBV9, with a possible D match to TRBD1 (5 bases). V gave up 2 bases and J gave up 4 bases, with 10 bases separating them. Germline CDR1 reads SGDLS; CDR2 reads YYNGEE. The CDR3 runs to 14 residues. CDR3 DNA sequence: TGTGCCAGCAGCGTCGAAGGACAAAATCAGCCCCAGCATTTT. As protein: CASSVEGQNQPQHF.

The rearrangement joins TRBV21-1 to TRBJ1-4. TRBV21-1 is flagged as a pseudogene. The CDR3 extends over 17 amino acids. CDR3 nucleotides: TGTGCCAGCAGCAAAGACGAGATCCGGCACTGGGCTGAAAAACTGTTTTTT. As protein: CASSKDEIRHWAEKLFF.

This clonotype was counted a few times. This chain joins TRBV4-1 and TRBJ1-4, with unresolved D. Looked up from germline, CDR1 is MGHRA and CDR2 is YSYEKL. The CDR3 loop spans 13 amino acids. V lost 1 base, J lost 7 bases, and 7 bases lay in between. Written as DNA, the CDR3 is TGCGCCAGCAGCCAAGTCGTGCGTGAAAAACTGTTTTTT. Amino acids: CASSQVVREKLFF.

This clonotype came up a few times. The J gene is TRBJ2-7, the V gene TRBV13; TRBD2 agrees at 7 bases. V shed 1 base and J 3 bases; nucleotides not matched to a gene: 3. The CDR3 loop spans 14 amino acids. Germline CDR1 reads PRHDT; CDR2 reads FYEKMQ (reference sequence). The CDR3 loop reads CASSLERGVYEQYF. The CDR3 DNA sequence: TGTGCCAGCAGCTTAGAACGGGGGGTCTACGAGCAGTACTTC.

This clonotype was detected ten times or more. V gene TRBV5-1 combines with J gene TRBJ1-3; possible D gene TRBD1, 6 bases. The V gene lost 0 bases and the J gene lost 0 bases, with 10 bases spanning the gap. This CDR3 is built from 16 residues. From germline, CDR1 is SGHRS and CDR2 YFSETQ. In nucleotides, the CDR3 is TGCGCCAGCAGCTTGGAAGGGGGTTACTCTGGAAACACCATATATTTT. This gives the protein CASSLEGGYSGNTIYF.

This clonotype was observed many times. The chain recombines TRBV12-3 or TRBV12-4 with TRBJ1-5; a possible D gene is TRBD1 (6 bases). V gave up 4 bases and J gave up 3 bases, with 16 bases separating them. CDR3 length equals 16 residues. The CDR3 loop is CASSSAAGTINQPQHF. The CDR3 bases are TGTGCCAGCAGTTCCGCGGCGGGGACAATCAATCAGCCCCAGCATTTT.

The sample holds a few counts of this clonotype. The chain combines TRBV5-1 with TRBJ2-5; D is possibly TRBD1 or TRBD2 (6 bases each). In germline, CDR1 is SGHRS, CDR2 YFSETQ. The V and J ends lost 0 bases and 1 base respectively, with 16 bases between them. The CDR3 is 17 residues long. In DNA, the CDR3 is TGCGCCAGCAGCTTGGATGACGGGGGCGACCTCCAAGAGACCCAGTACTTC. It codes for CASSLDDGGDLQETQYF.

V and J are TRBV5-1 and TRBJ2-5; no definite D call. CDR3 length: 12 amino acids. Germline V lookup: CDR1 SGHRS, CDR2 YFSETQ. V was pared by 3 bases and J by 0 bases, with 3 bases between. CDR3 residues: CASSWDQETQYF. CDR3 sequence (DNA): TGCGCCAGCAGCTGGGACCAAGAGACCCAGTACTTC.

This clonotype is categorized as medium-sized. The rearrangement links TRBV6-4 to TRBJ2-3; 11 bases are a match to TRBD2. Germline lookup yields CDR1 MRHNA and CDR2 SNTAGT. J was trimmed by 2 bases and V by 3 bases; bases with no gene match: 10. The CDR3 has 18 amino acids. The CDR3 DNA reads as TGTGCCAGCAGTGAGAGGGGGCCTAGCGGGGGGCTCACAGATACGCAGTATTTT. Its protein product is CASSERGPSGGLTDTQYF.

The CDR3: CSARLAADTQYF. CDR3 sequence (DNA): TGCAGTGCTAGACTAGCAGCAGATACGCAGTATTTT. The V call is TRBV20-1, the J call TRBJ2-3; possible D gene TRBD2, 5 bases. The V gene's germline CDR1 is DFQATT and CDR2 SNEGSKA (reference sequence). The CDR3 runs 12 residues. With 2 bases removed from V and 4 bases from J, the gap between germline ends came to 7 bases.

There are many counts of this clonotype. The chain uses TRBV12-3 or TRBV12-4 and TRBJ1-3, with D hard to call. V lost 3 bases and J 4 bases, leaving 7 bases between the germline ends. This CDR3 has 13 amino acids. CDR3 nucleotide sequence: TGTGCCAGCAGTTTCCGCGACGGAAACACCATATATTTT. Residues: CASSFRDGNTIYF.

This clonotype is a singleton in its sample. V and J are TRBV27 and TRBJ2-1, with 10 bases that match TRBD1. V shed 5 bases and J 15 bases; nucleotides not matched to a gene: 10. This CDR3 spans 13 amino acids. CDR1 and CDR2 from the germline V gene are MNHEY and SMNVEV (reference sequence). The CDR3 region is CASSIKGDRGLFF. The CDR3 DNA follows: TGTGCCAGCAGTATAAAAGGGGACAGGGGCTTGTTCTTC.

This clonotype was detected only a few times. DNA of the CDR3: TGTGCCAGCAGCATCGGGGACTCCGCACTCTACGAGCAGTACTTC. Translating gives CASSIGDSALYEQYF. The chain joins TRBV7-2 to TRBJ2-7, with TRBD2 as a possible D gene (6 bases). Per germline, CDR1 SGHTA and CDR2 FQGNSA. The CDR3 has 15 residues. The V and J ends lost 5 bases and 3 bases respectively, with 17 bases between them.